The 8 T cell receptor beta chains reported below all come from one sample, sequenced in a study of blood T cell repertoires in COVID-19. Assay used: immunoSEQ multiplex PCR; TCRdb lists only in-frame clones, some missing. The sample lists about 200,000 clones, more than 75% occurring once. Sequenced: peripheral blood. These receptors were obtained from an elderly woman with COVID-19, enrolled during active disease.

This clone was detected only once. In DNA form, the CDR3 reads TGCGCCAGCAGCCGCCCAGTTAAGAACACTGAAGCTTTCTTT. It encodes CASSRPVKNTEAFF. The chain links TRBV4-1 to TRBJ1-1, with D unresolved. The V gene lost 4 bases and the J gene lost 1 base, with 10 bases spanning the gap. This CDR3 has 14 residues. CDR1 is MGHRA and CDR2 is YSYEKL in the germline V gene.

This rearrangement joins TRBV5-1 to TRBJ1-4, with 9 bases that match TRBD1. Germline lookup yields CDR1 SGHRS and CDR2 YFSETQ. The V gene end was trimmed by 4 bases and the J gene end by 5 bases; junction bases not matched to a gene: 6. The CDR3 length is 15 residues. CDR3 sequence reads: CASSPGQGPNEKLFF. The CDR3 DNA follows: TGCGCCAGCAGCCCAGGACAGGGGCCGAATGAAAAACTGTTTTTT.

In this sample, this clone turned up a few times. This chain uses TRBV4-2 with TRBJ2-1, with TRBD2 matching over 8 bases. Looked up from germline, CDR1 is LGHNA and CDR2 is YNFKEQ. The CDR3 has 16 amino acids. V dropped 1 base and J dropped 4; count of bases not matched to a gene: 6. CDR3 loop: CASSQGGSGRYNEQFF. The CDR3, as DNA: TGTGCCAGCAGCCAAGGAGGAAGCGGGAGATACAATGAGCAGTTCTTC.

CDR3 sequence: CASTNRAGGDQPQHF. CDR3 coding DNA: TGTGCCAGTACGAACCGGGCCGGCGGGGATCAGCCCCAGCATTTT. This chain uses TRBV19 with TRBJ1-5; D ambiguous. This CDR3 is built from 15 residues. Germline lookup yields CDR1 LNHDA and CDR2 SQIVND (reference sequence). Deletions cut 7 bases from V and 5 bases from J, with 18 bases between.

The J gene is TRBJ1-5, the V gene TRBV6-2 or TRBV6-3, with D hard to call. This CDR3 has 15 amino acids. The V end lost 2 bases, the J end lost 0 bases, and 8 bases lay between the germline ends. Germline V CDR1 and CDR2: MNHEY, SVGEGT. CDR3 sequence: CASSYKLNSNQPQHF. CDR3 nucleotide sequence: TGTGCCAGCAGTTACAAGCTAAATAGCAATCAGCCCCAGCATTTT.

This clone has just a few counts. This sequence joins TRBV18 and TRBJ2-2, with a tentative D call TRBD1 (5 bases). The CDR3 is 17 residues long. The ends were cut back, 0 bases at V and 0 bases at J, with 11 bases in the middle. CDR1 is KGHSH, CDR2 LQKENI, per germline. CDR3 sequence reads: CASSPPWQGANTGELFF. The CDR3 DNA follows: TGTGCCAGCTCACCACCCTGGCAGGGTGCGAACACCGGGGAGCTGTTTTTT.

In this sample, this clone turned up once. This same CDR3 is encoded by further DNA sequences in the sample. The J gene is TRBJ2-6, the V gene TRBV6-5, with 8 bases lining up with TRBD2. J lost 2 bases, V lost 6 bases, and 3 bases had no gene match. The length of the CDR3 is 15 residues. Per the germline V gene, CDR1 is MNHEY and CDR2 is SVGAGI. CDR3 nucleotide sequence: TGTGCCAGCAGCCTCGGGGGGGCTGGGGCCAACGTCCTGACTTTC. Its protein product is CASSLGGAGANVLTF.

V gene TRBV7-3 combines with J gene TRBJ1-6, with D possibly matching TRBD1 (5 bases). The CDR3 totals 13 residues. Germline assignment: CDR1 SGHTA and CDR2 FQGTGA. Trimming stripped 2 bases from V and 7 bases from J, with 6 bases between. CDR3 sequence (DNA): TGTGCCAGCAGCTTAGGACAAAATTCACCCCTCCACTTT. As protein: CASSLGQNSPLHF.